This TCR beta chain stems from a study of blood T cell repertoires in COVID-19. In the study overall: Samples taken during acute and convalescent COVID-19 were collected in the United States, Italy and Spain.

In the source study's methods: Amplified reference gene primers provided the basis for estimating nucleated cell counts. Sequencing was performed with immunoSEQ multiplex PCR; in TCRdb, only in-frame clones are kept and a portion is missing. That table is the source of V, J and clone size, and D and trimming were worked out from the DNA. The sample consists of hundreds of thousands of clones, roughly 89% of them appearing once. Deletions cut 5 bases from V and 0 bases from J, with 14 bases between. Germline CDR1 and CDR2: ENHRY and SYGVKD. This CDR3 spans 15 amino acids. This chain links TRBV10-3 with TRBJ2-7, with TRBD1 as a possible D gene (5 bases). The sample consisted of PBMCs or T cells enriched from blood (not recorded which). The receptor's source is a young woman with acute COVID-19. CDR3 nucleotides: TGTGCCATCAGTCCAGACAGTCTAATCTCCTACGAGCAGTACTTC. This translates into CAISPDSLISYEQYF.